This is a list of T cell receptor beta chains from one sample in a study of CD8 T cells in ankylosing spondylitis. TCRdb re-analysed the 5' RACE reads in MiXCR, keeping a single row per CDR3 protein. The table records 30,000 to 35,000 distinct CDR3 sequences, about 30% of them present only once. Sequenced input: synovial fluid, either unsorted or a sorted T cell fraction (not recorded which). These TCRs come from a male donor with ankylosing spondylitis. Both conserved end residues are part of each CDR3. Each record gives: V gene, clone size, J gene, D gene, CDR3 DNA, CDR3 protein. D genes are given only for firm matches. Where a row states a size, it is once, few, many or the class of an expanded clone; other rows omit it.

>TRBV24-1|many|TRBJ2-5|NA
TGTGCCACCAGTGATTTGTGGCCAGGGGAGCCCCAGTACTTC
CATSDLWPGEPQYF
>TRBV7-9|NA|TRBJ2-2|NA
TGTGCCCGGGAATCAGGGGCGGACACCGGGGAGCTGTTTTTT
CARESGADTGELFF
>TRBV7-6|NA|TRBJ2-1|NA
TGTGCCAGCAGCTTCACCCGAAATGAGCAGTTCTTC
CASSFTRNEQFF
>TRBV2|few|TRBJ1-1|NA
TGTGCCAGCAGTGAAGGGGACGCCACTGAAGCTTTCTTT
CASSEGDATEAFF
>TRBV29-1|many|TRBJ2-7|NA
TGCAGCGTTGAAGGGGGGGAGCTCTACGAGCAGTACTTC
CSVEGGELYEQYF
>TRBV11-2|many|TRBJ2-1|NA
TGTGCCAGCAGCCCCCCCCAGGGGAGGAATGAGCAGTTCTTC
CASSPPQGRNEQFF
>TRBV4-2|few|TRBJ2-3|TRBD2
TGTGCCAGCAGCCAAGAGAGGTTAGCGGGAGATACGCAGTATTTT
CASSQERLAGDTQYF
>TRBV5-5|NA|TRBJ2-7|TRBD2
TGTGCCAGCAGCCCGGGACTAGCGGGAGTCAAAGAGCAGTACTTC
CASSPGLAGVKEQYF
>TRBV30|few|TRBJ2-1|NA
TGTGCCTGGAGTCTTGGCGAGCAGTTCTTC
CAWSLGEQFF
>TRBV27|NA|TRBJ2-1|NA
TGTGCCAGCAGCGGGGCAGTCAATGAGCAGTTCTTC
CASSGAVNEQFF
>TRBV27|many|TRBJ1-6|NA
TGTGCCAGCAGAGACAACACAGGGAGTTTCTATAATTCACCCCTCCACTTT
CASRDNTGSFYNSPLHF
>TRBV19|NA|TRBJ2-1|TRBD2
TGTGCCAGTAGTATCGGACTAGCGGGAGGGCCTGACAATGAGCAGTTCTTC
CASSIGLAGGPDNEQFF
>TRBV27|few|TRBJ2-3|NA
TGTGCCAGCAGTCCGACGCCCAGATCTAGCACAGATACGCAGTATTTT
CASSPTPRSSTDTQYF
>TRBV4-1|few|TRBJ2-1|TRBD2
TGCGCCAGCAGCCCGGACCAACTAGCGGGATATCTCAATGAGCAGTTCTTC
CASSPDQLAGYLNEQFF
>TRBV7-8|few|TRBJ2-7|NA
TGTGCCAGCAGTAAACAACAGGGATCGAACTACGAGCAGTACTTC
CASSKQQGSNYEQYF
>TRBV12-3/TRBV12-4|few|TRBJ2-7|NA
TGTGCCAGCACCTACGGACCTGGCTACGAGCAGTACTTC
CASTYGPGYEQYF
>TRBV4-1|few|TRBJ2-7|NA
TGCGCCAGCAGCCCGGGGGCATTTCCTACGGAGCAGTACTTC
CASSPGAFPTEQYF
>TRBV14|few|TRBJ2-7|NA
TGTGCCAGCAGCCAATTTCAGTGGGCCTACGAGCAGTACTTC
CASSQFQWAYEQYF
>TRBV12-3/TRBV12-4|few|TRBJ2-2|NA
TGTGCCAGCAACCTCCTTTCGGGCACCGGGGAGCTGTTTTTT
CASNLLSGTGELFF
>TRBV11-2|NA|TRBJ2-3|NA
TGTGCCAGCAGCTTAGGGGGGGCTGCTAGCACAGATACGCAGTATTTT
CASSLGGAASTDTQYF
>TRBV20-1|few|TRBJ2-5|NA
TGCAGTGCTAGAAATGGGGACGGTGCCGCAGAGACCCAGTACTTC
CSARNGDGAAETQYF
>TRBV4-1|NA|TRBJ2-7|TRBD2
TGCGCCAGCAGCCAAAGTGGCCTTAGCGGGAGCTCCTACGAGCAGTACTTC
CASSQSGLSGSSYEQYF
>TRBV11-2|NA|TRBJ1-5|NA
TGTGCCAGCAGCTTAGCCCCAGGGGGCAATCAGCCCCAGCATTTT
CASSLAPGGNQPQHF
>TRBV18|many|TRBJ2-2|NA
TGTGCCAGCTCCGGGACTACGGGACACCAGAACACCGGGGAGCTGTTTTTT
CASSGTTGHQNTGELFF
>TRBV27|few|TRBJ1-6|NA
TGTGCCAGCACACACGGAAACAGGGCGGGGACCCTCCACTTT
CASTHGNRAGTLHF
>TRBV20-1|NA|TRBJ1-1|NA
TGCAGTGCTAAGGAGATCGCCGAGCTCACTGAAGCTTTCTTT
CSAKEIAELTEAFF
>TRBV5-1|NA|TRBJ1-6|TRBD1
TGCGCCAGCAGCTTGGAGTCTCGGTACAGGGGGCCCTATAATTCACCCCTCCACTTT
CASSLESRYRGPYNSPLHF
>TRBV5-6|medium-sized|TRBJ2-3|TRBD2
TGTGCCAGCAGCTTGTGGACTAGCGGAAAGTCTACAGATACGCAGTATTTT
CASSLWTSGKSTDTQYF
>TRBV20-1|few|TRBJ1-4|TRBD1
TGCAGTGCTAGAGGAGGGGGCAGGGCAACTAATGAAAAACTGTTTTTT
CSARGGGRATNEKLFF
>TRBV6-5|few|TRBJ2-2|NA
TGTGCCAGCAGTTTAACCGGGACCGGGGAGCTGTTTTTT
CASSLTGTGELFF
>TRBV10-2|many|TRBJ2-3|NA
TGCGCCAGCAGTGGGGAGGCCTTCGGGGATACGCAGTATTTT
CASSGEAFGDTQYF
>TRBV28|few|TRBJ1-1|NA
TGTGCCAGCAGTTCCAATAGGATGAACACTGAAGCTTTCTTT
CASSSNRMNTEAFF
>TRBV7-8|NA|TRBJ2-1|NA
TGTGCCAGCCGCGAACCGGGGTATGAGCAGTTCTTC
CASREPGYEQFF
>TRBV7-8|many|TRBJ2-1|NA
TGTGCCAGCAGCTTAGGGACAGCAGACTCCCCCCAGGCGGATGAGCAGTTCTTC
CASSLGTADSPQADEQFF
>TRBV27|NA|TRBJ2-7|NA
TGTGCCAGCAGTTTGGAAGGGGGGGCCTACGAGCAGTACTTC
CASSLEGGAYEQYF
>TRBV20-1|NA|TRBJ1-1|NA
TGCAGTGCTAGAAGGGGTCGTGAAGCTTTCTTT
CSARRGREAFF
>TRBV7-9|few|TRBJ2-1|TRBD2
TGTGCCAGCAGCTTAATAGCGGGAGGCTACAATGAGCAGTTCTTC
CASSLIAGGYNEQFF
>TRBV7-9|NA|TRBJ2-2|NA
TGTGCCACAGAGGGACTGAACACCGGGGAGCTGTTTTTT
CATEGLNTGELFF
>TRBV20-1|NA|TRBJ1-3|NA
TGCAGTGCCCCAAGGGACCGTCCTCTCTCTGGAAACACCATATATTTT
CSAPRDRPLSGNTIYF
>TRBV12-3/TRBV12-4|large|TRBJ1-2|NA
TGTGCCAGCAGTTTAACGGTAGAGGACGCCGCTCGGGGAGTTGGCTACACCTTC
CASSLTVEDAARGVGYTF
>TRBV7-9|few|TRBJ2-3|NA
TGTGCCAGCAGCTTTTTCAACGAAGATACGCAGTATTTT
CASSFFNEDTQYF
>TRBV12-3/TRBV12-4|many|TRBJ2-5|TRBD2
TGTGCCAGCCTATTGGGGGGGAGCGGGGAGACCCAGTACTTC
CASLLGGSGETQYF
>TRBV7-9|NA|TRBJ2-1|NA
TGTGCCAGCAGCCCCGGGGTTGGTGACAATGAGCAGTTCTTC
CASSPGVGDNEQFF
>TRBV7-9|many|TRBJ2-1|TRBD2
TGTGCCAGCAGGTTGGGACTAGCGGTCTACAATGAGCAGTTCTTC
CASRLGLAVYNEQFF
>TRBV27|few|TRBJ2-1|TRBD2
TGTGCCAGCAGATGGGGCGGGAGGGCCTCCGAGCAGTTCTTC
CASRWGGRASEQFF
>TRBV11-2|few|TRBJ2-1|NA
TGTGCCAGCAGCACCCAGGAGAGCTCCTACAATGAGCAGTTCTTC
CASSTQESSYNEQFF
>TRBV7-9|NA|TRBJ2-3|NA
TGTGCCAGCACTGTTGGTGTGACAGATACGCAGTATTTT
CASTVGVTDTQYF
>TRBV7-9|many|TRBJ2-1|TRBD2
TGTGCCAGCAGCGTACTCGGGACTAGCGCAAACAATGAGCAGTTCTTC
CASSVLGTSANNEQFF
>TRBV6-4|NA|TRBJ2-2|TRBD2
TGTGCCAGCAGTGACTCGGCTAGCGGGGTGGCGCCTGGCACCGGGGAGCTGTTTTTT
CASSDSASGVAPGTGELFF
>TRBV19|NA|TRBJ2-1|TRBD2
TGTGCCAGTAGTATTCTACTAGCGGGAGTCAATGAGCAGTTCTTC
CASSILLAGVNEQFF
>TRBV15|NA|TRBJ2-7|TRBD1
TGTGCCACCAGCAGTCGACAGGGGCCATCCTACGAGCAGTACTTC
CATSSRQGPSYEQYF
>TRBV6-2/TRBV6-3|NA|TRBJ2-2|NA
TGTGCCAGCAGTTCCCACCGCTTGCAGGGGCGTCCCGGGGAGCTGTTTTTT
CASSSHRLQGRPGELFF
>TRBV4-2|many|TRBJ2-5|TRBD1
TGTGCCAGCAGCCAAGGACAGGGGGATCAAGAGACCCAGTACTTC
CASSQGQGDQETQYF
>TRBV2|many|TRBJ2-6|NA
TGTGCCAGCAGTCTGGACAGAGACTCTGGGGCCAACGTCCTGACTTTC
CASSLDRDSGANVLTF
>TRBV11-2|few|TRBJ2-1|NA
TGTGCCAGCAGCTTACGTGGGACATACGGCAATGAGCAGTTCTTC
CASSLRGTYGNEQFF
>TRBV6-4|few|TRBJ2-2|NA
TGTGCCAGCAGCCCCATGAACACCGGGGAGCTGTTTTTT
CASSPMNTGELFF
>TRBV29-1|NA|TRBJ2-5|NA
TGCAGCGCGGGGGGGGGACAGGATGGCGGAGAGACCCAGTACTTC
CSAGGGQDGGETQYF
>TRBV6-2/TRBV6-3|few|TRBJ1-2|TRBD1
TGTGCCAGCAGTACCATCGGACAGGGAGCCTATGGCTACACCTTC
CASSTIGQGAYGYTF
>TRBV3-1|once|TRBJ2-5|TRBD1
TGTGCCAGCAGCCAGGGACCGGGACAGGGGGAACAAGAGACCCAGTACTTC
CASSQGPGQGEQETQYF